The rows below give T cell receptor beta chains drawn from one sample of a study of T cells expressing NK-cell markers. TCRdb reprocessed the 5' RACE reads; each CDR3 protein has one entry and no DNA is given. This table lists approximately 150,000 distinct CDR3 sequences. Sequencing input: blood T cells: a sorted CD56 or NKG2C T cell subset, CD4+ or CD8+ T cells, or bulk PBMC T cells (not recorded which). These receptors all come from a young man in good health. CDR3s include the opening cysteine and the closing phenylalanine or tryptophan. The order of the fields is V gene, J gene, CDR3 protein.

v_call: TRBV10-3; j_call: TRBJ1-5; cdr3_aa: CAISEVWGGNQPQHF
v_call: TRBV4-2; j_call: TRBJ2-1; cdr3_aa: CASGDAVDEQFF
v_call: TRBV19; j_call: TRBJ2-7; cdr3_aa: CASSPTGEGYEQYF
v_call: TRBV3-1; j_call: TRBJ1-4; cdr3_aa: CASSQVPGDGRPYNEKLFF
v_call: TRBV2; j_call: TRBJ2-7; cdr3_aa: CASSEAPSLGRDHEQYF
v_call: TRBV3-1; j_call: TRBJ2-5; cdr3_aa: CASSHTGTLQETQYF
v_call: TRBV15; j_call: TRBJ1-1; cdr3_aa: CATSIRGIVRDSTEAFF
v_call: TRBV9; j_call: TRBJ1-2; cdr3_aa: CASSVVEGSAYGYTF
v_call: TRBV30; j_call: TRBJ2-3; cdr3_aa: CAWTQGLAGPDTQYF
v_call: TRBV7-2; j_call: TRBJ1-1; cdr3_aa: CASSLKGGPNTEAFF
v_call: TRBV30; j_call: TRBJ2-1; cdr3_aa: CAWSAGLAGGYGEQFF
v_call: TRBV11-2; j_call: TRBJ2-5; cdr3_aa: CASSIPGLAGIQETQYF
v_call: TRBV10-3; j_call: TRBJ1-2; cdr3_aa: CAISESVLNPYGYTF
v_call: TRBV10-3; j_call: TRBJ2-1; cdr3_aa: CAISESSSGEQFF
v_call: TRBV29-1; j_call: TRBJ2-1; cdr3_aa: CSVEDQQVSYNEQFF
v_call: TRBV6-2/TRBV6-3; j_call: TRBJ1-5; cdr3_aa: CASSQTGENQPQHF
v_call: TRBV11-3; j_call: TRBJ2-1; cdr3_aa: CASSLNAGGIGEQFF
v_call: TRBV7-9; j_call: TRBJ2-1; cdr3_aa: CASSLASAINNEQFF
v_call: TRBV20-1; j_call: TRBJ2-7; cdr3_aa: CSANTPGFRHYEQYF
v_call: TRBV3-1; j_call: TRBJ2-7; cdr3_aa: CASSDGSAYEQYF
v_call: TRBV7-8; j_call: TRBJ2-3; cdr3_aa: CASSPYGTSGSVDTQYF
v_call: TRBV12-3/TRBV12-4; j_call: TRBJ2-1; cdr3_aa: CASSMGLAGGSSYNEQFF
v_call: TRBV7-8; j_call: TRBJ1-1; cdr3_aa: CASSLSTGTYTEAFF
v_call: TRBV10-2; j_call: TRBJ2-1; cdr3_aa: CASKISGSDANEQFF
v_call: TRBV6-1; j_call: TRBJ1-6; cdr3_aa: CASASGQANSPLHF